These T cell receptor beta chains were read from a single sample in a study of blood T cell repertoires in COVID-19. The method was immunoSEQ multiplex PCR; TCRdb's version includes in-frame clones alone and lacks a portion of them. The sample includes approximately 230,000 clones, 70% to 90% seen only once; the top ten take 3%. The sample consisted of peripheral blood. The receptors come from a man younger than 30 with active or convalescent COVID-19. Each CDR3 is given with its conserved first and last residue. D genes are given only for firm matches. Size values are once, few and many counts, or a class for expanded clones, and some rows have none.

clone size	D gene	V gene	J gene	CDR3 protein	CDR3 DNA
NA	NA	TRBV4-3	TRBJ2-1	CASSRVYYNEQFF	TGCGCCAGCAGCCGAGTCTACTACAATGAGCAGTTCTTC
NA	NA	TRBV5-1	TRBJ1-1	CASSLDRMNTEAFF	TGCGCCAGCAGCTTGGACAGGATGAACACTGAAGCTTTCTTT
NA	NA	TRBV5-4	TRBJ2-5	CASSTGRGGETQYF	TGTGCCAGCAGCACGGGTCGGGGAGGAGAGACCCAGTACTTC
NA	NA	TRBV4-3	TRBJ2-1	CASSQEAGSTYNEQFF	TGCGCCAGCAGCCAAGAGGCGGGTTCGACCTACAATGAGCAGTTCTTC
NA	NA	TRBV6-6	TRBJ2-3	CASSQLGDTQYF	TGTGCCAGCAGTCAACTAGGAGATACGCAGTATTTT
NA	NA	TRBV5-1	TRBJ2-7	CASSGGYEQYF	TGCGCCAGCTCAGGAGGGTACGAGCAGTACTTC
NA	TRBD1	TRBV11-2	TRBJ1-1	CASSLLPIRTGIMNTEAFF	TGTGCCAGCAGCTTACTCCCTATAAGGACAGGGATCATGAACACTGAAGCTTTCTTT
NA	NA	TRBV18	TRBJ2-3	CASSPPPLGPAPDTQYF	TGTGCCAGCTCACCCCCACCGCTGGGCCCGGCTCCAGATACGCAGTATTTT
NA	NA	TRBV11-2	TRBJ1-4	CASSSAWTASNEKLFF	TGTGCCAGCAGCTCCGCCTGGACAGCCTCTAATGAAAAACTGTTTTTT
NA	NA	TRBV7-9	TRBJ1-1	CASSPHIKGTEAFF	TGTGCCAGCAGCCCCCATATCAAGGGGACTGAAGCTTTCTTT
NA	TRBD1	TRBV11-2	TRBJ1-2	CASSFASTGGDYGYGYTF	TGTGCCAGCAGCTTTGCTTCTACAGGGGGAGACTACGGTTATGGCTACACCTTC
once	NA	TRBV6-6	TRBJ2-1	CASSYRESYNEQFF	TGTGCCAGCAGTTACCGGGAGTCCTACAATGAGCAGTTCTTC
NA	TRBD2	TRBV7-9	TRBJ2-1	CASSLRRAGGLYNEQFF	TGTGCCAGCAGCTTAAGGCGGGCGGGAGGTCTTTACAATGAGCAGTTCTTC
NA	TRBD1	TRBV9	TRBJ1-1	CASSTRTGFNTEAFF	TGTGCCAGCAGCACAAGGACAGGGTTTAACACTGAAGCTTTCTTT
NA	NA	TRBV6-5	TRBJ1-5	CASSPSGGLDQPQHF	TGTGCCAGCAGTCCTTCCGGGGGGTTGGATCAGCCCCAGCATTTT